This T cell receptor (beta chain) is from a study of blood T cell repertoires in COVID-19 (dated by TCRdb to between 2020 and 2021). At the level of the whole study: The collaborator samples originated in the United States, Italy and Spain and spanned the acute and convalescent phases of COVID-19. Samples came from the ongoing ImmuneRACE study (first 160 participants) plus 1,254 subjects from 6 global collaborators. Where HLA class I and class II types were available, the types were taken from metadata supplied by the sample provider, not from assay-based typing. The repertoires were made available in a free public database intended to serve as a resource for research on the immune response to SARS-CoV-2. Deeply sampled blood TCRbeta repertoires from subjects exposed to, actively infected with, or recovered from COVID-19 were included in the dataset. Sample metadata almost always included a de-identified subject ID, COVID-19 status, age in years and sex. The prospective study material was composed of cDNA or gDNA derived from T cells, B-cell-depleted T cells, or PBMCs.

TCRbeta CDR3 regions were amplified from genomic DNA using the immunoSEQ Assay, a bias-controlled multiplex PCR. Per the authors' processing: The number of nucleated cells in each sample was estimated by amplification of reference gene primers within the assay. Sequence reads were collapsed and filtered to measure the absolute abundance of every unique TCRbeta CDR3 rearrangement. For each sample, productive Simpson clonality was calculated by taking the square root of Simpson's diversity index across productive rearrangements. TCRdb stores this immuneACCESS table with in-frame sequences only. Part of the clones is absent; in the studies checked, under half of the shortfall reflects unresolved V genes, and no reason is known for the rest. The DNA was the basis for D and trimming; V, J and clone size are from that table. Present in this sample are 310,000 or so clones, roughly 86% of which were seen just once. Around 10% of the sample goes to the ten largest clones.

Study-wide findings and limitations: How much clinical and demographic metadata was included differed by source and by participant, and the metadata was provided uncurated.

In Seattle, one collaborating source enrolled patients while the infection was active and tracked those patients longitudinally over the course of disease. The collaborating institutions used their own protocols to collect whole blood in K2EDTA tubes. For TCRbeta analysis, collaborator samples were shipped as frozen whole blood, as isolated PBMCs, or as DNA extracted from either sample type. A word on this clone: No cognate antigen has been identified for it. No per-base quality is available; no much larger clone lies one base away.

V is pared back by 2 bases and J by 5 bases, with 9 bases lying between the germline termini. The germline V gene gives CDR1 as LGHNA and CDR2 as YSLEER. The CDR3 covers 14 residues, taking in both the cysteine and the phenylalanine. The CDR3 DNA has 42 bases and is translated from base 1. The chain is assembled from TRBV4-3 and TRBJ2-2, and perhaps TRBD2 as D gene, on 5 matching bases. Sequencing was carried out using peripheral blood. The sequence derives from a woman aged 25 to 39 with COVID-19, enrolled during active disease. The nucleotides read TGCGCCAGCAGCCAATCTCCGGGGACCGGGGAGCTGTTTTTT. Its amino acids are CASSQSPGTGELFF.